This record concerns one T cell receptor (beta chain) sequence. The data belong to a study of blood T cell repertoires in COVID-19. Study at large: T cells, B-cell-depleted T cells, or PBMCs provided the cDNA or gDNA that served as material.

The CDR3 is made up of 16 amino acids. The germline V gene encodes CDR1 MNHEY and CDR2 SMNVEV (reference sequence). After removal of 6 bases from V and 1 base from J, the junction contained 11 bases not matched to a gene. TCRdb keeps only in-frame clones here, not all; method: immunoSEQ multiplex PCR. The repertoire consists of tens of thousands of clones, with approximately 92% occurring once and the leading ten covering roughly 7.3%. Material for sequencing was peripheral blood. V gene TRBV27 combines with J gene TRBJ1-1; 7 nucleotides line up with TRBD1. The sequence derives from a man aged 70-80 years with active COVID-19. This CDR3 is CASSPYGGGWNTEAFF. CDR3 sequence (DNA): TGTGCCAGCAGCCCGTACGGAGGGGGCTGGAACACTGAAGCTTTCTTT.